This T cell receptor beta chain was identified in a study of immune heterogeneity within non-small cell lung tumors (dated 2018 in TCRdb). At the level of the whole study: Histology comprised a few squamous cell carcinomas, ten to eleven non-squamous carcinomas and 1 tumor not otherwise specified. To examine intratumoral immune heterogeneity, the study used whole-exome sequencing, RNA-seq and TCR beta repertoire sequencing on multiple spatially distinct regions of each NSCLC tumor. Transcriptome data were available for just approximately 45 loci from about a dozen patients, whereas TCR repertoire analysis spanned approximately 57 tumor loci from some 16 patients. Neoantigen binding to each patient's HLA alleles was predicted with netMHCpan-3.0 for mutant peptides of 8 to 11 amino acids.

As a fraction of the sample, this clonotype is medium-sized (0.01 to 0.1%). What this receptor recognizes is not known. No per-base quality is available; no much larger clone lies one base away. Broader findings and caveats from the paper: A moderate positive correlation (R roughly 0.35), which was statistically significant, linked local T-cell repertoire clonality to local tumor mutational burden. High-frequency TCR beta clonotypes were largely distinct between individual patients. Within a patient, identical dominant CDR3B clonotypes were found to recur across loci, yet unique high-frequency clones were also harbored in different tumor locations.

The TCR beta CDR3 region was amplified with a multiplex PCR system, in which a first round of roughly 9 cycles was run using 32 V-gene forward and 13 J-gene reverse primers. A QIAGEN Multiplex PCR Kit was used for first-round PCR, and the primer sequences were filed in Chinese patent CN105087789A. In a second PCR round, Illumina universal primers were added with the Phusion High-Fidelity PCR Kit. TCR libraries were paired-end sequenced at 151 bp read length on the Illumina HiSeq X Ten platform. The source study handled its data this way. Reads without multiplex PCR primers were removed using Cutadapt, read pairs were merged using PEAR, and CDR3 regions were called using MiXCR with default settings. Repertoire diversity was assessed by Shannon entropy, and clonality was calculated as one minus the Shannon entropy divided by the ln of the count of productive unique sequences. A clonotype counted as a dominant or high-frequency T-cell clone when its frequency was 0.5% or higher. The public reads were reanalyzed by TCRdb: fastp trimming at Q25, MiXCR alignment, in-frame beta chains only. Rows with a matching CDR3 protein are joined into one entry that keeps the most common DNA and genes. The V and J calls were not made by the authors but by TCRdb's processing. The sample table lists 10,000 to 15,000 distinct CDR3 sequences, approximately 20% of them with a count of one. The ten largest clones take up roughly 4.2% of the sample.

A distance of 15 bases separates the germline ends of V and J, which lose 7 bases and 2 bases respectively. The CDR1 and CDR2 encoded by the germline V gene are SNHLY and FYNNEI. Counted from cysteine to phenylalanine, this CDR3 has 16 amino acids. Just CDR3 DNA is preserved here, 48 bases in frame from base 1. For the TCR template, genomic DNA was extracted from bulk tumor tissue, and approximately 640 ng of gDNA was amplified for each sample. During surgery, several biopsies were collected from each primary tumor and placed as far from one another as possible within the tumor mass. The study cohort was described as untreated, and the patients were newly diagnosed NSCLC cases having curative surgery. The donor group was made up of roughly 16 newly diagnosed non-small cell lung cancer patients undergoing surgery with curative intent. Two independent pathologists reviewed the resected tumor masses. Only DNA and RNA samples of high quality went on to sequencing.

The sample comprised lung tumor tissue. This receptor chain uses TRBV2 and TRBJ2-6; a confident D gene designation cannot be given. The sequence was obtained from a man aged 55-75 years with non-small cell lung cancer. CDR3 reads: CASNTEKSAGANVLTF. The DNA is TGTGCCAGCAACACCGAGAAGAGCGCTGGGGCCAACGTCCTGACTTTC.